The 7 T cell receptor beta chains in this list originate from one sample, sequenced in a study of shared clonotypes between healthy human individuals. Method: immunoSEQ multiplex PCR; TCRdb's copy keeps in-frame clones and lacks some. The sample yields around 1.1 million clones, 77% seen once. The specimen was memory CD4+ T cells from PBMCs. Noted subset: CD45RA-negative fraction. The source of these receptors is a man aged 18 to 35 in good health. Some clones in this sample may be carry-over from other donors' samples.

The CDR3 DNA follows: TGCGCCAGCAGCCAGGGGTCTAGAGGAAGAACCGGGGAGCTGTTTTTT. Its protein product is CASSQGSRGRTGELFF. V is TRBV4-1 and J is TRBJ2-2; D is ambiguous. The CDR3 runs 16 residues. Germline-derived CDR1 and CDR2 are MGHRA and YSYEKL. V was shortened by 3 bases and J by 5 bases, with 16 bases between the two germline ends.

J is TRBJ1-4 and V is TRBV5-1; possible D gene TRBD1, 6 bases. The CDR3 consists of 15 residues. The germline gives CDR1 SGHRS, CDR2 YFSETQ. The germline V and J ends were trimmed by 5 bases and 5 bases, with 16 bases remaining between them. CDR3 nucleotide sequence: TGCGCCAGCAGGAAAGGGGGTGGCTTGAATGAAAAACTGTTTTTT. Translation: CASRKGGGLNEKLFF.

V is TRBV5-1 and J is TRBJ2-1; D gene uncertain. This CDR3 has 12 residues. The germline V gene encodes CDR1 SGHRS and CDR2 YFSETQ. The V end lost 2 bases, the J end lost 7 bases, and 7 bases lay between the germline ends. This CDR3 is CASSLPANEQFF. CDR3 nucleotides: TGCGCCAGCAGCTTACCAGCTAATGAGCAGTTCTTC.

The chain joins TRBV2 to TRBJ2-1, with D unclear. The V gene lost 6 bases and the J gene lost 4 bases, with 13 bases spanning the gap. Germline CDR1 reads SNHLY; CDR2 reads FYNNEI. The CDR3 consists of 14 residues. CDR3 nucleotide sequence: TGTGCCAGCAGCCCCTCCACTCAATACAATGAGCAGTTCTTC. Residues: CASSPSTQYNEQFF.

This chain uses TRBV28 with TRBJ2-5; the D is unclear. This CDR3 is built from 15 residues. V was trimmed by 6 bases and J by 5 bases, leaving 19 bases between them. Germline V CDR1 and CDR2: MDHEN, SYDVKM. CDR3 DNA sequence: TGTGCCAGCAGCCCCCCCGTGGGCGGCAGGGAGACCCAGTACTTC. Translated, it gives CASSPPVGGRETQYF.

This chain connects TRBV18 to TRBJ2-3; the D gene is possibly TRBD2 (5 bases). V dropped 9 bases and J dropped 3 bases, with 16 bases sitting between them. From germline, CDR1 is KGHSH and CDR2 LQKENI. The CDR3 is 14 residues long. The CDR3 DNA sequence: TGTGCCAGTTACGGACTGAAAGCTACAGATACGCAGTATTTT. Translation: CASYGLKATDTQYF.

This chain links TRBV7-8 with TRBJ2-7, with 9 bases matching TRBD2. V shed 2 bases and J 9 bases; nucleotides not matched to a gene: 8. The length of the CDR3 is 14 residues. Germline CDR1 SGHVS, CDR2 FQNEAQ. Here the CDR3 DNA reads TGTGCCAGCAGCTTATCGGCTAGCGGGGCAGGGCAGTACTTC. Translation gives CASSLSASGAGQYF.